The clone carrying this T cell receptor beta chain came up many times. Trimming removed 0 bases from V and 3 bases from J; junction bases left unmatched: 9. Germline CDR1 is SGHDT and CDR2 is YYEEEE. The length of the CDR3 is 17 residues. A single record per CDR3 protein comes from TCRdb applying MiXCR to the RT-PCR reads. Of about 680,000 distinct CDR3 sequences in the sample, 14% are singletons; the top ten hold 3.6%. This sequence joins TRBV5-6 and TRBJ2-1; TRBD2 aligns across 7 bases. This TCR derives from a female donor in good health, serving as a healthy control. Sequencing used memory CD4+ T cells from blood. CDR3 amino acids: CASSLDPVGGFYNEQFF. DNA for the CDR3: TGTGCCAGCAGCTTGGATCCGGTCGGGGGGTTCTACAATGAGCAGTTCTTC.